This TCR beta chain was captured in a study of T cells in Graves' hyperthyroidism and ophthalmopathy. This clonotype occurred a few times. V was trimmed by 1 base and J by 6 bases, leaving 7 bases between them. Germline loops: CDR1 LGHNT, CDR2 FRNRAP. The CDR3 totals 13 residues. Amplification targeted TCR beta CDR3 regions from RNA transcripts. The HTBI set primed first-round TCR CDR3 RT-PCR. TCRdb ran MiXCR on the multiplex PCR reads and lists one entry per CDR3 protein. The data contain 300,000 or so distinct CDR3 sequences, over 15% of them singletons. Material: blood. This sequence joins TRBV12-5 and TRBJ1-5; D is unresolved. The receptor's source is a man aged 30 to 39 with Graves' hyperthyroidism. In DNA form, the CDR3 reads TGTGCTAGTGGTTTGGGAGAGGGTCAGCCCCAGCATTTT. Amino acids: CASGLGEGQPQHF.